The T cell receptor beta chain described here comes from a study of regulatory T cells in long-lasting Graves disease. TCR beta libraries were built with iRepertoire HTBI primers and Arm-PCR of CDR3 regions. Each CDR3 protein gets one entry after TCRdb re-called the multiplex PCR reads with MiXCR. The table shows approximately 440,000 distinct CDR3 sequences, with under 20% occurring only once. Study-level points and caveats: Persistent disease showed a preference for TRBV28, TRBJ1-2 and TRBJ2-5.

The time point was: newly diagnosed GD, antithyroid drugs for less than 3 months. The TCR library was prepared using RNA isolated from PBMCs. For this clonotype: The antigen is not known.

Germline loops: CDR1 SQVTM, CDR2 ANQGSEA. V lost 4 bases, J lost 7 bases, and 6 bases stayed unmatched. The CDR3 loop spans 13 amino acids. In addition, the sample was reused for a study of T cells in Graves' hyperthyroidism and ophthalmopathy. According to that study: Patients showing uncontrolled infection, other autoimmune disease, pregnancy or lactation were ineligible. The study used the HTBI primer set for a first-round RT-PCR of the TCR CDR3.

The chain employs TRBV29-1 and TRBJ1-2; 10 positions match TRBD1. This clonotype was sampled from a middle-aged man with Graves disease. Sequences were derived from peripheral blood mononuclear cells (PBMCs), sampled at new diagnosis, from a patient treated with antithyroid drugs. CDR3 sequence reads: CSVGGGQGFGYTF. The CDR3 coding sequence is TGCAGCGTTGGGGGGGGACAGGGGTTTGGCTACACCTTC. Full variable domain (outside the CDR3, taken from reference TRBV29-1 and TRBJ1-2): SAVISQKPSRDICQRGTSLTIQCQVDSQVTMMFWYRQQPGQSLTLIATANQGSEATYESGFVIDKFPISRPNLTFSTLTVSNMSPEDSSIYLCSVGGGQGFGYTFGSGTRLTVV.